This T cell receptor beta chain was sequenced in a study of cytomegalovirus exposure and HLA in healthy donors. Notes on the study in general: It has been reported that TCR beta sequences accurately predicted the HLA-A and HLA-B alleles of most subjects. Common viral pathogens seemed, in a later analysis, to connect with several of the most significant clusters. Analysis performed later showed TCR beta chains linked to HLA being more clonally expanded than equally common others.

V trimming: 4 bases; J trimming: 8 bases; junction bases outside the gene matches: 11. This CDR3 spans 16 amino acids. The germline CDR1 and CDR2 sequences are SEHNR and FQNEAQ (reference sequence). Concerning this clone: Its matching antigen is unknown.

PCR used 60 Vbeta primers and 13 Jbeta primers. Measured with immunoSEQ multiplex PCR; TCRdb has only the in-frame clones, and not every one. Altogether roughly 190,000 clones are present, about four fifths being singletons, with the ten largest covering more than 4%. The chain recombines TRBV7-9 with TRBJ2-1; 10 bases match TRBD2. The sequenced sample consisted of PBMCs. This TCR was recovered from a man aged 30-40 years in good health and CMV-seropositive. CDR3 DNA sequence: TGTGCCAGCAGCTCTCTAGCGGGGGCCCCTCCATATGAGCAGTTCTTC. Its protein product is CASSSLAGAPPYEQFF. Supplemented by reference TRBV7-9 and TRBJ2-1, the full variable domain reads DTGVSQNPRHKITKRGQNVTFRCDPISEHNRLYWYRQTLGQGPEFLTYFQNEAQLEKSRLLSDRFSAERPKGSFSTLEIQRTEQGDSAMYLCASSSLAGAPPYEQFFGPGTRLTVL.